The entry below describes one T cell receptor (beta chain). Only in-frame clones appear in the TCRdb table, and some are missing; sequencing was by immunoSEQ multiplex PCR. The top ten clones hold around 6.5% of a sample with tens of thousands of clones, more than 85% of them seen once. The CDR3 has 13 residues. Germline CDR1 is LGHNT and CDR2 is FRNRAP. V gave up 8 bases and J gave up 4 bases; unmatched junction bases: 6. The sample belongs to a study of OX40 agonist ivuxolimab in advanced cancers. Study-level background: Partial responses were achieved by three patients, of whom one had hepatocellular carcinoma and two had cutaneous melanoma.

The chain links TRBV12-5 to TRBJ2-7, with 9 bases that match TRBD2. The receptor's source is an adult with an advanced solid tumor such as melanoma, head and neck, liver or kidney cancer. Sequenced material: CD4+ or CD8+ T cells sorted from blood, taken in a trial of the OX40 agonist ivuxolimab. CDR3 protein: CASSAGGPYEQYF. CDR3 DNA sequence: TGTGCTAGTTCGGCGGGAGGGCCGTACGAGCAGTACTTC.